This T cell receptor beta chain derives from a study of vaccination effects on CD4 cells after COVID-19. After expansion with viral peptide pools in the ViraFEST assay, antigen-specific CD4+ T cells were sequenced. It was after roughly 11 days of culture that CD4+ T cells were isolated. Neither prior SARS-CoV-2 infection nor positive nucleocapsid antibodies were present in the vaccine recipients. Points from the study as a whole: By a late point after vaccination, infection- and vaccine-induced clones had shrunk markedly through clonal contraction. In healthy vaccinees, only 1 of 255 vaccine-induced clones cross-reacted with common cold coronaviruses.

About this clone itself: As yet, its antigen is unknown.

The germline V and J ends were trimmed by 4 bases and 8 bases, with 5 bases remaining between them. The CDR3 is 11 amino acids. Germline loops: CDR1 SNHLY, CDR2 FYNNEI. Method: immunoSEQ multiplex PCR; TCRdb's copy keeps in-frame clones and lacks some. The table has about 23,000 clones, 73% seen once; the top ten hold approximately 5.3%. The sequences come from CD4+ T cells from PBMCs cultured with SARS-CoV-2 spike peptides, collected before COVID-19 vaccination. This TCR came from a human donor who received a COVID-19 vaccine. The genes are TRBV2 and TRBJ1-4; D is uncertain. This CDR3 is CASSGQEKLFF. Written as DNA, the CDR3 is TGTGCCAGCAGTGGACAAGAAAAACTGTTTTTT.